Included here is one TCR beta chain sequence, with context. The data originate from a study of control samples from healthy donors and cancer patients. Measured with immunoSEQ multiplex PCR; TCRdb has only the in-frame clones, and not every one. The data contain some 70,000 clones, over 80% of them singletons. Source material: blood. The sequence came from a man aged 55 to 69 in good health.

The CDR3 DNA reads TGTGCCAGCAGCCCCTCGATTGACAATGAGCAGTTCTTC. This translates into CASSPSIDNEQFF. The chain is built from TRBV16 and TRBJ2-1; D is unclear. The CDR3 has 13 residues. The ends were cut back, 4 bases at V and 5 bases at J, with 9 bases in the middle. Looked up from germline, CDR1 is KGHSY and CDR2 is FQNENV.